These 9 T cell receptor beta chains originate from one sample sequenced in a study of shared clonotypes between healthy human individuals. Libraries were prepared by immunoSEQ multiplex PCR; TCRdb keeps only in-frame clonotypes and omits some of them. The sample has some 1 million clones, about 80% seen once. Sequencing input: memory CD4+ T cells sorted from blood. Subset indicated: CD45RA-negative fraction. The source of these receptors is a man younger than 35 in good health.

The V gene is TRBV7-9, the J gene TRBJ2-7, with D perhaps TRBD1 or TRBD2 (5 bases each). CDR1 is SEHNR and CDR2 is FQNEAQ in the germline V gene (reference sequence). This CDR3 spans 11 amino acids. V was cut by 6 bases and J by 2 bases, with 5 bases left in between. As DNA, the CDR3 is TGTGCCAGCAGGGGGGCCTACGAGCAGTACTTC. This sequence encodes CASRGAYEQYF.

V is TRBV7-8 and J is TRBJ2-7, with TRBD1 matching 8 bases. The germline gives CDR1 SGHVS, CDR2 FQNEAQ. The CDR3 totals 14 residues. V trimming: 7 bases; J trimming: 4 bases; junction bases outside the gene matches: 9. The DNA for the CDR3 is TGTGCCAGCACCTTTGGGACAGGCCTTTACGAGCAGTACTTC. Amino acid sequence: CASTFGTGLYEQYF.

V gene TRBV7-2 combines with J gene TRBJ1-2, with D hard to call. Germline V CDR1 and CDR2: SGHTA, FQGNSA. CDR3 length: 15 residues. Trimming removed 2 bases from V and 0 bases from J, with 10 bases in between. CDR3 loop: CASSLSRGANYGYTF. CDR3 bases: TGTGCCAGCAGCTTATCACGCGGAGCTAACTATGGCTACACCTTC.

The CDR3 loop is CASSLKPGTGGSGANVLTF. CDR3 nucleotide sequence: TGTGCCAGCAGCTTAAAACCCGGGACAGGGGGTTCTGGGGCCAACGTCCTGACTTTC. The chain links TRBV7-3 to TRBJ2-6; 11 bases are shared with TRBD1. The V segment lost 1 base and the J segment 1 base; nucleotides outside the gene matches: 6. Germline CDR1 and CDR2: SGHTA and FQGTGA. This CDR3 comprises 19 residues. The entire variable domain, with the rest obtained from reference TRBV7-3 and TRBJ2-6, is as follows: GAGVSQTPSNKVTEKGKYVELRCDPISGHTALYWYRQSLGQGPEFLIYFQGTGAADDSGLPNDRFFAVRPEGSVSTLKIQRTERGDSAVYLCASSLKPGTGGSGANVLTFGAGSRLTVL.

This clone occurred a few times. This chain links TRBV2 with TRBJ2-7; 9 bases are a match to TRBD1. CDR1 is SNHLY, CDR2 FYNNEI, per germline. Trimming removed 6 bases from V and 2 bases from J; junction bases left unmatched: 5. The CDR3 consists of 14 residues. CDR3 residues: CASRGTGGPYEQYF. The CDR3, as DNA: TGTGCCAGCAGAGGTACAGGGGGCCCCTACGAGCAGTACTTC.

The CDR3 loop is CASSQVYVGGDTQYF. The CDR3, as DNA: TGCGCCAGCAGCCAGGTATACGTGGGCGGGGATACGCAGTATTTT. The chain links TRBV4-1 to TRBJ2-3; weak D call: TRBD2 (5 bases). Germline CDR1 is MGHRA and CDR2 is YSYEKL. With 3 bases removed from V and 6 bases from J, the gap between germline ends came to 16 bases. The CDR3 consists of 15 residues.

V gene TRBV6-1 combines with J gene TRBJ2-4, with 9 bases matching TRBD1. Trimming at V came to 2 bases and at J to 7 bases, leaving 6 bases not matched to a gene. This CDR3 is 15 amino acids long. Germline assignment: CDR1 MNHNS and CDR2 SASEGT. The CDR3 DNA follows: TGTGCCAGCAGTGAACGGGGACAGGGCTCGAACATTCAGTACTTC. Translated: CASSERGQGSNIQYF.

The chain uses TRBV6-5 and TRBJ1-1, with 8 bases matching TRBD1. V trimming: 6 bases; J trimming: 6 bases; junction bases outside the gene matches: 12. The CDR3 runs 15 residues. Germline-derived CDR1 and CDR2 are MNHEY and SVGAGI. Here the CDR3 DNA reads TGTGCCAGCAGGCCCCCCCAGGGGGCGTTTTCTGAAGCTTTCTTT. Translating it yields CASRPPQGAFSEAFF.

Here the CDR3 reads CASSGVGNSPLHF. The DNA for the CDR3 is TGTGCCAGTAGTGGGGTGGGGAATTCACCCCTCCACTTT. The V and J genes are TRBV19 and TRBJ1-6; no clear D. The germline gives CDR1 LNHDA, CDR2 SQIVND (reference sequence). The V end lost 5 bases, the J end lost 7 bases, and 9 bases lay between the germline ends. This CDR3 is built from 13 residues.